Listed below are T cell receptor beta chains from one sample, sequenced in a study of regulatory T cells in long-lasting Graves disease. Each CDR3 protein is one row after TCRdb ran MiXCR on the multiplex PCR reads. The data show under 800,000 distinct CDR3 sequences, with under 20% seen just once and under 20% held by the top ten. The same sample was also used in a study of T cells in Graves' hyperthyroidism and ophthalmopathy.

The sequencing here drew on peripheral blood mononuclear cells (PBMCs), taken at new diagnosis, from a patient treated with antithyroid drugs. These receptors were taken from a woman aged 30 to 39 with Graves disease. Both conserved end residues are trimmed from each CDR3. Fields, in order: J gene, V gene, CDR3 protein.

TRBJ1-1 | TRBV28 | ASSPKWGAF
TRBJ1-5 | TRBV7-2 | ASSLGGMYQPQH
TRBJ2-7 | TRBV7-8 | ASSSAFGGSYEQY
TRBJ1-4 | TRBV6-1 | ASRSIPGKRGEKLF
TRBJ2-7 | TRBV24-1 | ATSDPVKGEQY
TRBJ2-1 | TRBV12-3/TRBV12-4 | ASSFQRENNEQF
TRBJ1-2 | TRBV20-1 | SATGGIYGYT
TRBJ2-3 | TRBV18 | ASSTIPPQDTQY
TRBJ2-1 | TRBV11-2 | ASSTTGDIYNEQF
TRBJ2-2 | TRBV25-1 | ASESGPGLNTGELF
TRBJ1-1 | TRBV18 | ASSLQYSRTGRVTEAF
TRBJ2-7 | TRBV12-3/TRBV12-4 | ASRFSGISYEQY
TRBJ2-1 | TRBV20-1 | SSHLDSLGEQF
TRBJ1-5 | TRBV9 | ASSVPTPIQALDQPQH
TRBJ2-1 | TRBV5-1 | ASSRQGNNKQF
TRBJ2-7 | TRBV6-5 | ASSWDRVDAYEQY
TRBJ1-3 | TRBV24-1 | ASKLGGGNTIY
TRBJ2-7 | TRBV7-8 | ASSLLTGPYEQY
TRBJ1-1 | TRBV15 | ATSSETSFLLAF
TRBJ2-7 | TRBV28 | ASSSGQGPEQY
TRBJ2-2 | TRBV6-1 | ASTIEGAGAGELF
TRBJ1-4 | TRBV28 | ASSSSGTSEKLF
TRBJ1-2 | TRBV3-1 | ASSQQGFNYGYT
TRBJ2-1 | TRBV15 | ATSRGTSGTYNEQF
TRBJ2-2 | TRBV5-4 | ASSLVEATGELF
TRBJ1-3 | TRBV9 | ASSVAGPGNTIY
TRBJ2-7 | TRBV28 | ASSLAAGEQY
TRBJ1-1 | TRBV5-1 | ASSLGTGGYNTEAF
TRBJ2-5 | TRBV28 | ASRVRPSGRVETQY
TRBJ1-2 | TRBV7-9 | ASTPGVGEYGYT
TRBJ2-3 | TRBV9 | ASRPPGTAITDTQY